A selection of T cell receptor beta chains follows, all from one sample in a study of glioma-infiltrating T cells. TCRdb reprocessed the multiplex PCR reads via MiXCR and lists one record per CDR3 protein. The sample includes over 130,000 distinct CDR3 sequences, about two fifths of them seen just once. Sequenced sample: glioma tissue, nonneoplastic brain tissue, or PBMCs (not recorded which). Receptor source: a human donor with low-grade glioma or glioblastoma, undergoing nonglioma brain surgery, or in good health (not recorded which). Each CDR3 is given with its conserved first and last residue. A D gene is named only where the DNA matches it firmly. A row's size may be missing; if present it is once, few, many or a size class.

few	TRBJ2-7	15	TRBD2	TRBV18	TGTGCCAGCTCATCCGGGGTAGCGGGCGTCCGAGAGCAGTACTTC	CASSSGVAGVREQYF
few	TRBJ2-4	12	.	TRBV20-1	TGCAGTGTTGCGCCAGGAGTGTCAGGGCAGTACTTC	CSVAPGVSGQYF
.	TRBJ2-5	9	.	TRBV20-1	TGCAGTGAGGGAGAGACCCGGTACTTC	CSEGETRYF
many	TRBJ2-3	14	.	TRBV14	TGTGCCAGCAGCCAAATCAATCCTCGAGATACGCAGTATTTT	CASSQINPRDTQYF
many	TRBJ2-1	13	.	TRBV6-1	TGTGCCAGCAGTTCCGACTTGGACAATGAGCAGTTCTTC	CASSSDLDNEQFF
.	TRBJ2-5	13	.	TRBV6-6	TGTGCCAGCAGTTACTGGGAGGGGGGGACCCAGTACTTC	CASSYWEGGTQYF
.	TRBJ2-7	15	TRBD2	TRBV6-6	TGTGCCAGCAGTTACTCTACTAGCGGGACCTACGAGCAGTACTTC	CASSYSTSGTYEQYF
.	TRBJ1-5	14	.	TRBV9	TGTGCCAGCAGCGTAGCTCCAGACAATCAGCCCCAGCATTTT	CASSVAPDNQPQHF
.	TRBJ1-1	12	.	TRBV10-3	TGTGCCATCAGCAGTCCTCAGGGAGCAGCTTTCTTT	CAISSPQGAAFF
.	TRBJ2-5	13	.	TRBV29-1	TGCAGCGTTGTAAAAGGGGGACAAGAGACCCAGTACTTC	CSVVKGGQETQYF